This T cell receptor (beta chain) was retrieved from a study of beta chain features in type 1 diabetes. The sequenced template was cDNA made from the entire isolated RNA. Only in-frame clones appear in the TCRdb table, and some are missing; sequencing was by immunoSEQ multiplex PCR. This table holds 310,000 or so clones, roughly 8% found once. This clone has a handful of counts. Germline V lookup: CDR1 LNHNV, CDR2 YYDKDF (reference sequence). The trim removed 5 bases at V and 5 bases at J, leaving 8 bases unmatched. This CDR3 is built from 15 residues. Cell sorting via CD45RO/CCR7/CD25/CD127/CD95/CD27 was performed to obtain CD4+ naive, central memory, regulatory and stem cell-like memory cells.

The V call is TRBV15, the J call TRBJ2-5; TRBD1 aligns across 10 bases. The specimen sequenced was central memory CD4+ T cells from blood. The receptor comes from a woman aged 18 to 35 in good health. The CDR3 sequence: CATSERDRGVETQYF. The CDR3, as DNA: TGTGCCACCAGCGAGAGGGACAGGGGAGTGGAGACCCAGTACTTC.